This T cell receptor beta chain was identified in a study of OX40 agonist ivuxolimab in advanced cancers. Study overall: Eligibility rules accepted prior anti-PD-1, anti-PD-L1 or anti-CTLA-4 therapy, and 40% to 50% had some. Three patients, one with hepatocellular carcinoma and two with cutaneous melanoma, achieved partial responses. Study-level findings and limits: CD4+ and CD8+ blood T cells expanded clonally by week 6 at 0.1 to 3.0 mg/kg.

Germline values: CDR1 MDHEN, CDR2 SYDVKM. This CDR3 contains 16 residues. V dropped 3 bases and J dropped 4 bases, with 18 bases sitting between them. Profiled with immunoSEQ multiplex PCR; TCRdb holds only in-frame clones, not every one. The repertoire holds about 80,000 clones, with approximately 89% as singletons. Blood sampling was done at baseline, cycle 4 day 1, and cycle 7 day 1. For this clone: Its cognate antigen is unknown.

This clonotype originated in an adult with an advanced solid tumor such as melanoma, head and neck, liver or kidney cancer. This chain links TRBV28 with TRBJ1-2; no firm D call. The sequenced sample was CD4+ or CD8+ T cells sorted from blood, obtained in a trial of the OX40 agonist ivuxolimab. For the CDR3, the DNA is TGTGCCAGCAGTTTCGTCCGGGAGCGTTCCCGCTATGGCTACACCTTC. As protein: CASSFVRERSRYGYTF.